The 31 T cell receptor beta chains below come from one sample, sequenced in a study of cytomegalovirus exposure and HLA in healthy donors. The PCR was carried out with 60 Vbeta primers and 13 Jbeta primers. Assay: immunoSEQ multiplex PCR; the TCRdb copy retains only in-frame clones and omits some. The sample has around 40,000 clones, about 78% seen once. Specimen: PBMCs. The receptors stem from a woman aged 25 to 39 in good health and CMV-seronegative.

V usage is TRBV30 and J usage is TRBJ1-5; no reliable D call. Trimming pared 3 bases from V and 5 bases from J, leaving 11 bases between. The V gene's germline CDR1 is GTSNPN and CDR2 SVGIG (reference sequence). This CDR3 is 13 amino acids long. The CDR3 spells CAWSTEGDQPQHF. The CDR3 coding sequence is TGTGCCTGGAGCACGGAGGGTGATCAGCCCCAGCATTTT.

This chain links TRBV29-1 with TRBJ2-1; 12 bases line up with TRBD2. This CDR3 is 13 amino acids long. CDR1 is SQVTM and CDR2 is ANQGSEA in the germline V gene. V was clipped by 4 bases and J by 8 bases; unmatched bases: 3. The CDR3 is CSVVTSGSDEQFF. For the CDR3, the DNA is TGCAGCGTTGTGACTAGCGGGAGTGATGAGCAGTTCTTC.

J is TRBJ1-2 and V is TRBV5-1; D is possibly TRBD1 (6 bases). This CDR3 is built from 12 residues. Germline loops: CDR1 SGHRS, CDR2 YFSETQ. Trimming took off 8 bases at V and 6 bases at J, with 14 bases between the two ends. The CDR3 spells CASSRQEDGYTF. The CDR3 region has the DNA TGCGCCAGTTCGAGACAGGAGGATGGCTACACCTTC.

The J gene is TRBJ2-7, the V gene TRBV7-2; 11 bases are shared with TRBD2. Germline assignment: CDR1 SGHTA and CDR2 FQGNSA. This CDR3 contains 15 residues. Unmatched junction bases numbered 5, after V lost 5 bases and J lost 2 bases. The DNA of the CDR3 is TGTGCCAGCAGCAAGGGACTAGCGGTTACCTACGAGCAGTACTTC. Translated: CASSKGLAVTYEQYF.

The chain links TRBV10-2 to TRBJ2-7; D is undetermined. V shed 6 bases and J shed 1 base, with 4 bases lying between them. CDR1 and CDR2 (germline): WSHSY, SAAADI. This CDR3 has 11 residues. The CDR3 protein is CASSVSYEQYF. CDR3 DNA: TGCGCCAGCAGCGTATCCTACGAGCAGTACTTC.

This clone was observed once. This chain connects TRBV14 to TRBJ2-1, with TRBD1 identical over 7 bases. CDR3 size: 14 residues. Germline V gene sequence: CDR1 SGHDN, CDR2 FVKESK. V lost 4 bases to trimming and J lost 2 bases; unmatched junction nucleotides: 2. CDR3 residues: CASSPGTAYNEQFF. CDR3 nucleotides: TGTGCCAGCAGCCCCGGGACAGCCTACAATGAGCAGTTCTTC.

The V gene is TRBV15, the J gene TRBJ2-3; possible D gene TRBD1, 7 bases. This CDR3 region has 16 residues. V lost 0 bases, J lost 1 base, and 11 bases lay in between. Germline values: CDR1 LNHNV, CDR2 YYDKDF (reference sequence). CDR3 in amino acids: CATSRDRGTGTDTQYF. The DNA for the CDR3 is TGTGCCACCAGCAGAGATCGGGGGACAGGCACAGATACGCAGTATTTT.

The J gene is TRBJ2-7, the V gene TRBV2; 9 positions match TRBD1. Per the germline V gene, CDR1 is SNHLY and CDR2 is FYNNEI. J gave up 2 bases and V 1 base, and 3 bases lay outside the gene matches. The CDR3 sequence is 15 residues long. The CDR3 DNA reads as TGTGCCAGCAGTGAAGGGACAGGGGAAGCCTACGAGCAGTACTTC. The encoded protein is CASSEGTGEAYEQYF.

The chain couples TRBV5-1 to TRBJ1-4, with D uncertain. Trimming pared 3 bases from V and 3 bases from J, leaving 9 bases between. Per germline, CDR1 SGHRS and CDR2 YFSETQ. This CDR3 contains 14 residues. CDR3: CASSSAGANEKLFF. The CDR3 nucleotides read TGCGCCAGCAGCTCGGCCGGGGCTAATGAAAAACTGTTTTTT.

The rearrangement links TRBV30 to TRBJ1-5; 8 bases agree with TRBD1. V gave up 3 bases and J gave up 16 bases; unmatched junction bases: 8. The CDR3 is made up of 11 amino acids. The germline gives CDR1 GTSNPN, CDR2 SVGIG (reference sequence). CDR3 sequence (DNA): TGTGCCTGGAGCGACCCGGGACAGGTTCATTTT. Encoded protein: CAWSDPGQVHF.

This clone was counted between two and nine times. V is TRBV6-5 and J is TRBJ2-2, with 9 positions matching TRBD1. Germline V lookup: CDR1 MNHEY, CDR2 SVGAGI. The CDR3 has 15 amino acids. V lost 2 bases and J lost 7; bases outside the gene matches: 5. In nucleotides, the CDR3 is TGTGCCAGCAGTTACGGGGACAGGGTACGCGGGGAGCTGTTTTTT. The encoded protein is CASSYGDRVRGELFF.

This rearrangement joins TRBV15 to TRBJ1-1, with a possible D match to TRBD1 (6 bases). CDR1 LNHNV and CDR2 YYDKDF come from the germline V gene (reference sequence). The CDR3 is 15 residues long. V was trimmed by 0 bases and J by 1 base, leaving 9 bases between them. The CDR3: CATSRDEGGNTEAFF. CDR3 DNA: TGTGCCACCAGCAGAGATGAAGGGGGGAACACTGAAGCTTTCTTT.

This chain connects TRBV7-2 to TRBJ2-1; 9 nucleotides agree with TRBD1. With V trimmed by 3 bases and J by 6 bases, 9 bases remained unmatched. The germline V gene has CDR1 SGHTA and CDR2 FQGNSA. The CDR3 spans 16 residues. The CDR3 loop is CASSFLTGGWSNEQFF. The CDR3 coding sequence is TGTGCCAGCAGCTTCCTTACAGGGGGCTGGAGCAATGAGCAGTTCTTC.

This clone was seen only a few times. The V call is TRBV19, the J call TRBJ1-4; 9 bases are shared with TRBD1. Germline V lookup: CDR1 LNHDA, CDR2 SQIVND (reference sequence). This CDR3 has 14 amino acids. V lost 5 bases and J lost 6; bases outside the gene matches: 4. The CDR3 protein is CASSGTGYDEKLFF. The DNA for the CDR3 is TGTGCCAGTAGTGGGACAGGGTACGATGAAAAACTGTTTTTT.

Here the CDR3 DNA reads TGTGCCAGCAGCTCCCGACTAGCGGGACCTTACACCGGGGAGCTGTTTTTT. This translates into CASSSRLAGPYTGELFF. The chain has TRBV9 and TRBJ2-2, with 11 bases matching TRBD2. The CDR3 runs 17 residues. Germline-derived CDR1 and CDR2 are SGDLS and YYNGEE. Trimming took 4 bases from V and 3 from J; bases not matched to a gene: 8.

The chain uses TRBV30 and TRBJ2-5; D might be TRBD1 (5 bases). The germline gives CDR1 GTSNPN, CDR2 SVGIG (reference sequence). Trimming pared 0 bases from V and 5 bases from J, leaving 16 bases between. This CDR3 has 15 residues. The CDR3 DNA reads TGTGCCTGGAGTGTAGGTTTAGGGGTGGGGGAGACCCAGTACTTC. Residues: CAWSVGLGVGETQYF.

The chain is built from TRBV13 and TRBJ2-4, with 8 bases that match TRBD2. This CDR3 comprises 16 residues. From germline, CDR1 is PRHDT and CDR2 FYEKMQ (reference sequence). Trimming at V came to 3 bases and at J to 5 bases, leaving 9 bases not matched to a gene. The CDR3 sequence is CASSFLAGRGENIQYF. The CDR3 DNA sequence: TGTGCCAGCAGCTTTTTGGCAGGGCGGGGGGAAAACATTCAGTACTTC.

The V and J genes are TRBV9 and TRBJ2-1; D is perhaps TRBD2 (6 bases). CDR3 length: 14 residues. Germline CDR1 reads SGDLS; CDR2 reads YYNGEE. Trimming cost V 4 bases and J 12 bases, with 20 bases left between them. CDR3 nucleotide sequence: TGTGCCAGCAGCTTGCAAGGGGACTTCTTCGGGCAGTTCTTC. The encoded protein is CASSLQGDFFGQFF.

This chain connects TRBV4-2 to TRBJ1-5, with D possibly matching TRBD1 (6 bases). V shed 0 bases and J shed 0 bases, with 15 bases lying between them. Germline V gene lookup returns CDR1 LGHNA and CDR2 YNFKEQ. This CDR3 is 18 amino acids long. In DNA form, the CDR3 reads TGTGCCAGCAGCCAAGATATTTGGGGGACACTTAGCAATCAGCCCCAGCATTTT. Its protein product is CASSQDIWGTLSNQPQHF.

This chain links TRBV4-2 with TRBJ1-1, with D hard to call. The germline V gene has CDR1 LGHNA and CDR2 YNFKEQ. This CDR3 spans 18 amino acids. Trimming left V 0 bases short and J 1 base short, with 18 bases between. The CDR3 loop reads CASSQDFPYTLANTEAFF. The CDR3, as DNA: TGTGCCAGCAGCCAAGATTTCCCTTATACTCTTGCGAACACTGAAGCTTTCTTT.

The gene calls are TRBV4-2 and TRBJ2-7; the match to TRBD2 covers 12 bases. Germline V gene lookup returns CDR1 LGHNA and CDR2 YNFKEQ. The CDR3 is 15 residues long. After removal of 3 bases from V and 6 bases from J, the junction contained 6 bases not matched to a gene. CDR3 protein: CASSQETSGGREQYF. CDR3 nucleotide sequence: TGTGCCAGCAGCCAGGAGACTAGCGGGGGACGCGAGCAGTACTTC.

V usage is TRBV2 and J usage is TRBJ1-2; TRBD1 matches 8 bases. The V segment lost 2 bases and the J segment 8 bases; nucleotides outside the gene matches: 7. This CDR3 has 14 residues. Germline V gene lookup returns CDR1 SNHLY and CDR2 FYNNEI. Here the CDR3 DNA reads TGTGCCAGCAGTGAACGCAGGGGGCGAGACGGCTACACCTTC. Its translation is CASSERRGRDGYTF.

This chain uses TRBV5-4 with TRBJ1-2; perhaps TRBD1 as D (5 bases). Trimming stripped 1 base from V and 2 bases from J, with 15 bases between. The CDR3 runs to 16 residues. CDR1 is SGHNT and CDR2 is YYREEE in the germline V gene (reference sequence). The chain's CDR3 is CASSLPRIRGNYGYTF. CDR3 sequence (DNA): TGTGCCAGCAGCTTGCCCAGAATAAGGGGAAACTATGGCTACACCTTC.

V and J are TRBV5-1 and TRBJ2-3; tentatively, D is TRBD1 (5 bases). Trimming shortened V by 0 bases and J by 3 bases, and 11 bases separated the two germline ends. In germline, CDR1 is SGHRS, CDR2 YFSETQ. There are 15 residues in the CDR3. Here the CDR3 reads CASSLEQGWTDTQYF. The CDR3 DNA is TGCGCCAGCAGCTTGGAGCAGGGTTGGACAGATACGCAGTATTTT.

The V call is TRBV29-1, the J call TRBJ1-1; 11 bases map to TRBD1. The V gene end was trimmed by 4 bases and the J gene end by 4 bases; junction bases not matched to a gene: 2. This CDR3 spans 13 amino acids. Germline V gene data show CDR1 as SQVTM and CDR2 as ANQGSEA. The CDR3 loop reads CSVVDRGPTEAFF. The CDR3 DNA is TGCAGCGTTGTGGACAGGGGGCCCACTGAAGCTTTCTTT.

The CDR3 sequence: CASSWVGGTEAFF. CDR3 bases: TGTGCCAGCAGCTGGGTGGGGGGCACTGAAGCTTTCTTT. This chain connects TRBV7-9 to TRBJ1-1; possibly TRBD1 for D (5 bases). Germline assignment: CDR1 SEHNR and CDR2 FQNEAQ (reference sequence). The CDR3 has 13 residues. V gave up 4 bases and J gave up 4 bases, with 10 bases separating them.

The CDR3 spells CASSLTGTTGELFF. CDR3 in DNA: TGCGCCAGCAGCTTAACAGGGACCACCGGGGAGCTGTTTTTT. The chain joins TRBV5-1 to TRBJ2-2, with D maybe TRBD1 (6 bases). Germline-derived CDR1 and CDR2 are SGHRS and YFSETQ. The CDR3 has 14 amino acids. V lost 2 bases, J lost 4 bases, and 9 bases lay in between.

This sequence joins TRBV9 and TRBJ2-1, with 7 nucleotides matching TRBD2. There are 15 residues in the CDR3. With 0 bases clipped from V and 5 bases from J, the junction kept 5 bases outside the gene matches. Germline V gene data show CDR1 as SGDLS and CDR2 as YYNGEE. The CDR3: CASSVGTGGHNEQFF. DNA of the CDR3: TGTGCCAGCAGCGTAGGAACGGGGGGACACAATGAGCAGTTCTTC.

By its share, this clone is medium-sized. The chain uses TRBV6-5 and TRBJ2-1; TRBD1 matches at 8 bases. The length of the CDR3 is 13 residues. The junction had 3 bases not matched to a gene; V was cut back by 5 bases and J by 6 bases. Germline V gene data show CDR1 as MNHEY and CDR2 as SVGAGI. The CDR3 region has the DNA TGTGCCAGCAGTCCACAGGGGGGCAATGAGCAGTTCTTC. Protein: CASSPQGGNEQFF.

This clone came up once. The chain joins TRBV29-1 to TRBJ2-5; perhaps TRBD2 as D (6 bases). Per the germline V gene, CDR1 is SQVTM and CDR2 is ANQGSEA. CDR3 length: 17 residues. The V gene lost 7 bases and the J gene lost 8 bases, with 32 bases spanning the gap. The CDR3 nucleotides read TGCAGCGCCCTAGAAGGTGGCGGGGCTGGCGGAGGAGGAACCCAGTACTTC. Protein: CSALEGGGAGGGGTQYF.

V usage is TRBV30 and J usage is TRBJ1-5; no reliable D call. The germline V gene encodes CDR1 GTSNPN and CDR2 SVGIG (reference sequence). The CDR3 has 13 residues. The ends were cut back, 7 bases at V and 2 bases at J, with 12 bases in the middle. The CDR3 protein is CALARGGNQPQHF. Here the CDR3 DNA reads TGTGCCTTAGCCCGCGGGGGCAATCAGCCCCAGCATTTT.